This TCR beta chain emerged from a study of blood T cells in healthy people across ages. About this clonotype: The antigen is not known.

The germline V gene encodes CDR1 LGHDT and CDR2 YNNKEL (reference sequence). V lost 1 base and J lost 2, with 20 bases in between. The CDR3 spans 18 residues. General study findings and limits: Naive and antigen-experienced cells were not separated, limiting conclusive comparison.

Alongside a J-beta primer mix, a sample-barcoded 5' primer served in a second PCR lasting about 7 to 12 cycles. TCRdb itself ran the 5' RACE reads through MiXCR, one entry per CDR3 protein. The sample lists approximately 690,000 distinct CDR3 sequences, roughly two fifths occurring once. This TCR was recovered from a man of 80 years or more in good health. The chain couples TRBV3-1 to TRBJ2-5; D call uncertain. Material: blood. The CDR3 DNA reads as TGTGCCAGCAGCCAAGGTACCGGTGGAAAGACCGAACAAGAGACCCAGTACTTC. Translation gives CASSQGTGGKTEQETQYF.